The source of this T cell receptor beta chain is a study of blood T cell repertoires in COVID-19. As for the study in general: Material from acute and convalescent COVID-19 was sourced from the United States, Italy and Spain. PBMCs, B-cell-depleted T cells, or T cells were the source of the cDNA or gDNA that made up the material.

The CDR3 is 15 residues long. Trimming left V 2 bases short and J 4 bases short, with 13 bases between. Germline CDR1 reads SGHRS; CDR2 reads YFSETQ. Clinical histories supplied by participants themselves formed the basis of cohort assignment. How the authors handled the data: Researchers report that nucleated cell counts were estimated from reference gene primer amplification. Clones were read by immunoSEQ multiplex PCR, and TCRdb kept only the in-frame ones, dropping some. Clone size and V and J calls were adopted from that table, with D and trimming inferred from the DNA. The top ten hold around 19% of the sample, which has about 170,000 clones, 79% seen once.

The TCR was taken from a woman aged 70-85 years in a cohort exposed to, infected with or recovered from COVID-19 (not recorded which). The sample was PBMCs or T cells enriched from blood (not recorded which). J is TRBJ2-1 and V is TRBV5-1, with D maybe TRBD2 (5 bases). The CDR3 DNA reads TGCGCCAGCAGCTTTGTGGGAGCCTTATACAATGAGCAGTTCTTC. Residues: CASSFVGALYNEQFF.